This T cell receptor (beta chain) was captured in a study of OX40 agonist ivuxolimab in advanced cancers. The study's findings and limits: In the 0.1-3.0 mg/kg groups, partial responders showed among the lowest expansion.

Patients with autoimmune history or systemic immunosuppression were excluded. As to this clone: Its antigen is undetermined.

The CDR3 contains 16 residues. V gave up 2 bases and J gave up 0 bases, with 10 bases separating them. CDR1 is KGHSH, CDR2 LQKENI, per germline. This table comes from immunoSEQ multiplex PCR, and its TCRdb copy is limited to in-frame clones, with some not included. This sample has some 95,000 clones, with more than 85% found just once. The source of this sequence is an adult with an advanced solid tumor such as melanoma, head and neck, liver or kidney cancer. The sample was CD4+ or CD8+ T cells sorted from blood, taken in a trial of the OX40 agonist ivuxolimab. The chain couples TRBV18 to TRBJ2-2, with D perhaps matching TRBD2 (6 bases). The CDR3 DNA reads as TGTGCCAGCTCACCAGTACGGGGGTCGAACACCGGGGAGCTGTTTTTT. Protein product: CASSPVRGSNTGELFF.